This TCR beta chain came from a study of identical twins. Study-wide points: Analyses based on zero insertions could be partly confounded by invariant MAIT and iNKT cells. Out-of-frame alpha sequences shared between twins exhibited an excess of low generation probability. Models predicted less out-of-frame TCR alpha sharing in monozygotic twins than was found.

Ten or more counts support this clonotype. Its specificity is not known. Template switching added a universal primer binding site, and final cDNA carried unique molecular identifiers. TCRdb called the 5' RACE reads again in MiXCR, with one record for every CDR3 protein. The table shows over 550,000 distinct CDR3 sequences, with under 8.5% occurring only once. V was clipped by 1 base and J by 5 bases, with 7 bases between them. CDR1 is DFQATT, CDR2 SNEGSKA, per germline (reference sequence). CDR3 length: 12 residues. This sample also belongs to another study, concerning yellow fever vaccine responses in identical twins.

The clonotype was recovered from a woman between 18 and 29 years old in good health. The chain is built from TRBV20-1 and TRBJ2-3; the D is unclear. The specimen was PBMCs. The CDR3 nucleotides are TGCAGTGCTAGAGTCCAAGGAGATACGCAGTATTTT. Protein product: CSARVQGDTQYF.